This T cell receptor beta chain was sequenced during a study of T-cell memory formation after mild COVID-19. Whole-study results and caveats: Later expanders leaned CD4+, whereas day 15 to 85 contracting clones were balanced CD4/CD8. Whether second-wave clones peaking at day 37 were SARS-CoV-2 specific went unconfirmed. Contracting CD4+ clones lay largely in CM and EM, with CD8+ ones residing in EMRA.

This clonotype has more than one count but fewer than ten. The antigen is unknown. TCRdb processed the 5' RACE reads anew with MiXCR; each CDR3 protein has one entry. This table holds hundreds of thousands of distinct CDR3 sequences, about a fifth found once. V was clipped by 5 bases and J by 6 bases, with 20 bases between them. The CDR3 contains 16 residues. Per germline, CDR1 SGHAT and CDR2 FQNNGV. The sequence derives from an adult woman who had mild COVID-19 (a few samples of this study predate the infection). Cell type and time point are not known. The source material was PBMCs or a T cell subset sorted from them (not recorded which). The V and J genes are TRBV11-2 and TRBJ2-1; D perhaps matches TRBD1 (6 bases). CDR3: CASSPGQRLTGNEQFF. The CDR3 nucleotides are TGTGCCAGCAGCCCCGGACAGCGTTTAACAGGCAATGAGCAGTTCTTC.